This T cell receptor (beta chain) was sequenced in a study of T-cell reconstitution after alpha-beta-depleted transplantation in children (dated by TCRdb to 2016 to 2018). About the investigation overall: T-cell immune reconstitution after TCRalphabeta/CD19-depleted allogeneic hematopoietic cell transplantation in children was quantitatively tracked in the study by means of TCR repertoire profiling. Broader findings and caveats from the paper: Apparently early alphabetaT-cell count recovery about two months after transplant reportedly relied on only several hundred rapidly expanded clones derived from non-depleted graft cells. In some patients, the high TCRbeta diversity seen at day 60 was put down to recipient T cells and intrathymic progenitors that had survived conditioning. Hyperexpanded clone frequencies declined over subsequent months; after one year, T-cell counts and TCRbeta diversity were mostly attributed to newly produced T cells.

Remarks on this clonotype: The antigen this receptor binds is unknown. Base qualities are not recorded, but no much larger clone differs from it by a single base.

The CDR3, cysteine through phenylalanine, is 15 amino acids long. CDR3 DNA is the only sequence kept; it has 45 bases, read in frame from the first base. CDR1 and CDR2 were assigned from the germline V gene as SGHTA and FQGNSA. V is reduced by 5 bases and J by 0 bases, leaving a spacing of 14 bases between them. The meaning of the sample's treatment or condition label: allogeneic hematopoietic cell transplantation with graft depleted of TCRalphabeta T cells and CD19 B cells. TCRalphabeta/CD19-depleted allogeneic hematopoietic cell grafts were given to the transplant recipients, all of whom were children. The library was prepared using PCR. The sample was run on an Illumina HiSeq 2500. To normalize quantification of the TCRbeta repertoire, the TCR libraries were built with molecular barcoding that relied on unique molecular identifiers. TCRdb reprocessing: public reads trimmed at Q25 with fastp, clones called with MiXCR, in-frame beta chains kept. Each CDR3 protein gets just one entry, which takes the most common genes and DNA from the rows behind it. This sample lists some 120,000 distinct CDR3 sequences; around 10% were detected once. In total, the top ten clones hold under 40% of the sample.

The sequence was obtained from a boy aged 2 to 9 with acute lymphoblastic leukemia, due to receive a stem cell transplant. Sequencing used PBMCs, obtained before TCRalphabeta/CD19-depleted stem cell transplant. The V and J genes are TRBV7-2 and TRBJ2-7, and perhaps TRBD2 as D gene, on 5 matching bases. The DNA sequence is as follows: TGTGCCAGCAGCCGCCGGAGGTTTGGCTCCTACGAGCAGTACTTC. The encoded protein is CASSRRRFGSYEQYF. The full variable domain, completed from the reference TRBV7-2 and TRBJ2-7 proteins outside the CDR3, reads GAGVSQSPSNKVTEKGKDVELRCDPISGHTALYWYRQSLGQGLEFLIYFQGNSAPDKSGLPSDRFSAERTGGSVSTLTIQRTQQEDSAVYLCASSRRRFGSYEQYFGPGTRLTVT.